Described below is a single T cell receptor beta chain sequence and its context. Germline V lookup: CDR1 MNHEY, CDR2 SVGAGI. V lost 7 bases, J lost 5 bases, and 14 bases stayed unmatched. The CDR3 has 15 amino acids. This record belongs to a study of cytomegalovirus exposure and HLA in healthy donors. Primers for the PCR totalled 60 Vbeta and 13 Jbeta. Clones were read by immunoSEQ multiplex PCR, and TCRdb kept only the in-frame ones, dropping some. The sample carries about 60,000 clones, about two thirds recorded once. The chain is built from TRBV6-5 and TRBJ2-7, with 7 bases lining up with TRBD2. The source is a woman in her sixties in good health and CMV-seropositive. The sequenced sample was PBMCs. Here the CDR3 reads CASTDPGNSGDEQYF. The CDR3, as DNA: TGTGCCAGCACCGACCCCGGGAACAGCGGGGACGAGCAGTACTTC.